This T cell receptor (beta chain) was identified in a study of OX40 agonist ivuxolimab in advanced cancers. General study findings and limits: Dosing at 0.1 to 3.0 mg/kg was accompanied by clonal expansion of CD4+ and CD8+ blood T cells by week 6.

Comments on this clone: Its cognate antigen is unknown.

The table came from immunoSEQ multiplex PCR; TCRdb's copy has only in-frame clones and leaves some out. Counted here are around 92,000 clones, 75% to 90% occurring once; the ten biggest clones make up about 2.5%. The germline CDR1 and CDR2 sequences are SGHAT and FQNNGV. Trimming removed 1 base from V and 2 bases from J; junction bases left unmatched: 6. The CDR3 extends over 16 amino acids. Sample: CD4+ or CD8+ T cells sorted from blood, taken in a trial of the OX40 agonist ivuxolimab. The chain joins TRBV11-2 to TRBJ2-3; 7 bases agree with TRBD2. This TCR was sampled from an adult with an advanced solid tumor such as melanoma, head and neck, liver or kidney cancer. The CDR3 sequence: CASSLGWDYSTDTQYF. CDR3 sequence (DNA): TGTGCCAGCAGCTTAGGGTGGGACTATTCCACAGATACGCAGTATTTT.